This entry lists 27 T cell receptor beta chains sequenced from one sample in a study of identifying expanded T cells in peripheral blood. The method was immunoSEQ multiplex PCR; TCRdb's version includes in-frame clones alone and lacks a portion of them. The sample comprises more than 80,000 clones, around 88% of which are singletons, and 3% to 4% rests with the top ten. Sequenced: blood. The source is a person between 18 and 75 years old in good health.

The chain uses TRBV7-8 and TRBJ2-4; D ambiguous. The germline gives CDR1 SGHVS, CDR2 FQNEAQ. Trimming left V 1 base short and J 0 bases short, with 19 bases between. This CDR3 is built from 19 residues. As DNA, the CDR3 is TGTGCCAGCAGCTTAGTGCATTGGGGAACAGAACTAGCCAAAAACATTCAGTACTTC. This encodes CASSLVHWGTELAKNIQYF.

Here the CDR3 reads CASIGTKGANTGELFF. CDR3 nucleotides: TGTGCCAGCATCGGGACGAAAGGAGCGAACACCGGGGAGCTGTTTTTT. V and J are TRBV2 and TRBJ2-2, with D tentatively TRBD1 or TRBD2 (5 bases each). V was shortened by 7 bases and J by 0 bases, with 15 bases between the two germline ends. Germline CDR1 and CDR2: SNHLY and FYNNEI. This CDR3 is 16 amino acids long.

The chain employs TRBV23-1 and TRBJ1-1; 10 nucleotides agree with TRBD1. TRBV23-1 is identified as an open reading frame with a role that is uncertain. Unmatched junction bases numbered 7, after V lost 7 bases and J lost 2 bases. The CDR3 spans 15 residues. CDR3 DNA: TGCGCCAGCACCAATCGGGACAGGGGAAACACTGAAGCTTTCTTT. Protein sequence: CASTNRDRGNTEAFF.

This chain links TRBV19 with TRBJ1-2, with 8 bases matching TRBD1. Trimming took 6 bases from V and 7 from J; bases not matched to a gene: 10. The CDR3 has 14 amino acids. From germline, CDR1 is LNHDA and CDR2 SQIVND (reference sequence). The CDR3 bases are TGTGCCAGTAGGGCACCCGGACAGGGACCTGGCTACACCTTC. Protein sequence: CASRAPGQGPGYTF.

In its sample, this clone was seen a few times. This chain uses TRBV5-1 with TRBJ2-7; TRBD2 agrees at 14 bases. With V trimmed by 4 bases and J by 5 bases, 5 bases remained unmatched. This CDR3 is built from 15 residues. Germline CDR1 and CDR2: SGHRS and YFSETQ. The CDR3 reads CASSPGLAGDDEQYF. The CDR3 DNA sequence: TGCGCCAGCAGCCCGGGACTAGCGGGGGATGACGAGCAGTACTTC. The full variable domain, in which reference TRBV5-1 and TRBJ2-7 provide the parts outside the CDR3, is KAGVTQTPRYLIKTRGQQVTLSCSPISGHRSVSWYQQTPGQGLQFLFEYFSETQRNKGNFPGRFSGRQFSNSRSEMNVSTLELGDSALYLCASSPGLAGDDEQYFGPGTRLTVT.

The chain recombines TRBV11-2 with TRBJ1-5, with a tentative D call TRBD1 (5 bases). Germline V CDR1 and CDR2: SGHAT, FQNNGV. CDR3 length: 13 amino acids. V lost 5 bases and J 7 bases, leaving 12 bases between the germline ends. CDR3 DNA: TGTGCCAGCAGCACCACGGGGGGGCAGCCCCAGCATTTT. Amino acid sequence: CASSTTGGQPQHF. The whole variable domain, filled in from reference TRBV11-2 and TRBJ1-5, reads EAGVAQSPRYKIIEKRQSVAFWCNPISGHATLYWYQQILGQGPKLLIQFQNNGVVDDSQLPKDRFSAERLKGVDSTLKIQPAKLEDSAVYLCASSTTGGQPQHFGDGTRLSIL.

The chain has TRBV9 and TRBJ2-3, with D maybe TRBD2 (6 bases). The CDR3 length is 15 residues. Trimming left V 1 base short and J 6 bases short, with 15 bases between. Looked up from germline, CDR1 is SGDLS and CDR2 is YYNGEE. CDR3 DNA: TGTGCCAGCAGCGTAAGGGGCCTGGGGAGGGATACGCAGTATTTT. Encoded protein: CASSVRGLGRDTQYF.

The chain combines TRBV6-1 with TRBJ1-1, with a weak D call TRBD1 (6 bases). The CDR3 loop spans 13 amino acids. V lost 4 bases to trimming and J lost 6 bases, with 12 bases between them. Germline CDR1 is MNHNS and CDR2 is SASEGT. The CDR3 bases are TGTGCCAGCAGTGGGGGGCGCATAGCTGAAGCTTTCTTT. Its protein is CASSGGRIAEAFF.

This rearrangement joins TRBV16 to TRBJ1-5; 7 nucleotides align to TRBD1. This CDR3 has 14 residues. Germline values: CDR1 KGHSY, CDR2 FQNENV. Trimming at V came to 7 bases and at J to 10 bases, leaving 13 bases not matched to a gene. CDR3 region: CASTSGTAAQPQHF. The CDR3, as DNA: TGTGCCAGCACCTCCGGGACAGCCGCCCAACCCCAGCATTTT.

The rearrangement joins TRBV28 to TRBJ2-1; D gene ambiguous. The germline CDR1 and CDR2 sequences are MDHEN and SYDVKM. Trimming shortened V by 9 bases and J by 3 bases, and 12 bases separated the two germline ends. This CDR3 contains 13 residues. The CDR3 DNA sequence: TGTGCCAGACCTGAGGCCGACTACAATGAGCAGTTCTTC. Translated: CARPEADYNEQFF.

The chain carries TRBV6-1 and TRBJ1-2; D might be TRBD1 (6 bases). The germline V gene has CDR1 MNHNS and CDR2 SASEGT. V gave up 2 bases and J gave up 4 bases, with 8 bases separating them. This CDR3 is 13 amino acids long. DNA of the CDR3: TGTGCCAGCAGTGAACGAGGGGGCTATGGCTACACCTTC. It translates to CASSERGGYGYTF.

The chain carries TRBV5-4 and TRBJ2-3, with D uncertain. The germline gives CDR1 SGHNT, CDR2 YYREEE (reference sequence). With 0 bases removed from V and 1 base from J, the gap between germline ends came to 9 bases. The CDR3 length is 15 residues. CDR3 sequence: CASSLGGRRTDTQYF. CDR3 in DNA: TGTGCCAGCAGCTTGGGCGGTAGGCGCACAGATACGCAGTATTTT.

This chain connects TRBV6-5 to TRBJ2-1; 9 nucleotides line up with TRBD1. The CDR3 has 15 residues. The V and J ends lost 4 bases and 8 bases, in that order; junction bases with no gene match: 9. In germline, CDR1 is MNHEY, CDR2 SVGAGI. CDR3 sequence (DNA): TGTGCCAGCAGTTCACCGGGACAGGGCGTCGATGAGCAGTTCTTC. Protein sequence: CASSSPGQGVDEQFF.

The chain uses TRBV5-1 and TRBJ2-7; 7 nucleotides agree with TRBD1. Germline V gene lookup returns CDR1 SGHRS and CDR2 YFSETQ. CDR3 length: 17 amino acids. V lost 0 bases, J lost 0 bases, and 9 bases stayed unmatched. For the CDR3, the DNA is TGCGCCAGCAGCTTGGTTACCGGGACAGATCTCTCCTACGAGCAGTACTTC. Translated, it gives CASSLVTGTDLSYEQYF.

This sequence joins TRBV5-6 and TRBJ1-6; the D is unclear. This CDR3 has 15 amino acids. V was cut by 4 bases and J by 8 bases, with 16 bases left in between. The germline CDR1 and CDR2 sequences are SGHDT and YYEEEE. This CDR3 reads CASSNTQVWDSPLHF. The CDR3 nucleotides read TGTGCCAGCAGCAACACCCAGGTTTGGGATTCACCCCTCCACTTT.

This clone was picked up a small number of times. The genes are TRBV2 and TRBJ1-6; D unclear. Germline V gene data show CDR1 as SNHLY and CDR2 as FYNNEI. V dropped 6 bases and J dropped 7 bases, with 13 bases sitting between them. The CDR3 covers 14 residues. CDR3 in amino acids: CASSARGDNSPLHF. DNA of the CDR3: TGTGCCAGCAGCGCACGGGGAGACAATTCACCCCTCCACTTT.

The genes are TRBV11-3 and TRBJ2-2; 7 bases agree with TRBD2. This CDR3 has 16 residues. Germline V lookup: CDR1 SGHNT, CDR2 YENEEA. V gave up 5 bases and J gave up 2 bases; unmatched junction bases: 8. CDR3 nucleotides: TGTGCCAGCAGCCGGAACGGGAGGATCAACACCGGGGAGCTGTTTTTT. Its protein is CASSRNGRINTGELFF.

V is TRBV9 and J is TRBJ1-2; D might be TRBD1 (6 bases). The germline CDR1 and CDR2 sequences are SGDLS and YYNGEE. V was pared by 0 bases and J by 7 bases, with 13 bases between. This CDR3 comprises 14 residues. The CDR3, as DNA: TGTGCCAGCAGCGTAGATTGGACAGCTCCTGGCTACACCTTC. Translated, it gives CASSVDWTAPGYTF.

The V gene is TRBV7-9, the J gene TRBJ2-7; the D gene could be TRBD1 or TRBD2 (5 bases each). Germline CDR1 is SEHNR and CDR2 is FQNEAQ (reference sequence). The CDR3 runs to 13 residues. The ends were cut back, 5 bases at V and 2 bases at J, with 10 bases in the middle. The CDR3 nucleotides are TGTGCCAGCAGCCCGGGACCCACCTACGAGCAGTACTTC. It encodes CASSPGPTYEQYF.

This clone was seen once. The J gene is TRBJ1-5, the V gene TRBV28; perhaps TRBD1 as D (5 bases). CDR1 and CDR2 (germline): MDHEN, SYDVKM. The V end was cut by 6 bases, the J end by 9 bases, with 12 bases between. This CDR3 has 12 amino acids. This CDR3 is CASSSTGRPQHF. The CDR3 bases are TGTGCCAGCAGCTCTACGGGACGGCCCCAGCATTTT.

The sample holds one count of this clone. CDR3 coding DNA: TGTGCCAGCAGCCAAGGACAGGGGGCGAGGGATACGCAGTATTTT. Translating it yields CASSQGQGARDTQYF. J is TRBJ2-3 and V is TRBV7-9, with 11 bases that match TRBD1. The CDR3 spans 15 residues. V trimming: 5 bases; J trimming: 6 bases; junction bases outside the gene matches: 7. The germline V gene encodes CDR1 SEHNR and CDR2 FQNEAQ (reference sequence).

The rearrangement links TRBV7-9 to TRBJ2-7; D assignment may be TRBD1 or TRBD2 (5 bases each). The V and J ends lost 5 bases and 0 bases respectively, with 8 bases between them. Germline V CDR1 and CDR2: SEHNR, FQNEAQ (reference sequence). The CDR3 length is 13 residues. The CDR3 loop reads CASSRGASYEQYF. In DNA, the CDR3 is TGTGCCAGCAGCCGAGGGGCCTCCTACGAGCAGTACTTC.

The V gene is TRBV7-2, the J gene TRBJ2-7; 7 bases are a match to TRBD2. V lost 1 base, J lost 0 bases, and 3 bases stayed unmatched. CDR3 length: 15 residues. CDR1 is SGHTA, CDR2 FQGNSA, per germline. CDR3 nucleotides: TGTGCCAGCAGCTTAGGGGCGGGAGACTCCTACGAGCAGTACTTC. Its protein is CASSLGAGDSYEQYF.

The V call is TRBV9, the J call TRBJ1-1; a possible D gene is TRBD1 (6 bases). CDR1 SGDLS and CDR2 YYNGEE come from the germline V gene. V dropped 4 bases and J dropped 0 bases, with 10 bases sitting between them. This CDR3 comprises 14 residues. The CDR3 DNA reads as TGTGCCAGCAGCCAGGGGACGGTGAACACTGAAGCTTTCTTT. The encoded protein is CASSQGTVNTEAFF.

This clone was seen a few times. V and J are TRBV10-1 and TRBJ1-2; 8 bases map to TRBD1. Germline CDR1 is WNHNN and CDR2 is SYGVQD (reference sequence). Germline trimming cut 8 bases from V and 6 bases from J; bases unmatched to any gene: 8. CDR3 length: 13 residues. The CDR3 spells CASSGQGGHGYTF. CDR3 in DNA: TGCGCCAGCTCTGGACAGGGCGGTCATGGCTACACCTTC.

The rearrangement joins TRBV4-3 to TRBJ1-4, with TRBD1 matching 12 bases. The V and J ends lost 0 bases and 10 bases, in that order; junction bases with no gene match: 6. The CDR3 has 16 residues. The V gene's germline CDR1 is LGHNA and CDR2 YSLEER. CDR3 DNA sequence: TGCGCCAGCAGCCAAGACGGGACAGGGGGCATCGGAAAACTGTTTTTT. Its translation: CASSQDGTGGIGKLFF.

This chain connects TRBV9 to TRBJ2-7, with a possible D match to TRBD2 (5 bases). Trimming took off 4 bases at V and 5 bases at J, with 16 bases between the two ends. The length of the CDR3 is 14 residues. CDR1 is SGDLS and CDR2 is YYNGEE in the germline V gene. The DNA of the CDR3 is TGTGCCAGCAGCCCTAGAGAGGGTTTGAACGAGCAGTACTTC. Protein sequence: CASSPREGLNEQYF.